This T cell receptor (beta chain) was observed in a study of siplizumab effects on memory and regulatory T cells (dated by TCRdb to the late 2010s). About the full investigation: The study looked at the effect of siplizumab, an anti-CD2 antibody, on alloreactive T-cell subsets in allogeneic mixed lymphocyte reactions made from human PBMCs. General conclusions and limits of the study: Sequences below about 10^-5 frequency were poorly captured, so only a minor fraction of alloreactive clones could be mapped to unstimulated subsets. Of the alloreactive CD4+ clones that could be mapped, the Treg-derived share averaged about 63% with siplizumab compared with 26.9% in control reactions. Compared with memory T cells, unstimulated naive T cells appeared more diverse, and naive cells seemed to make a substantial contribution to the alloresponse. Roughly 80-97% of proliferating CD4+ or CD8+ clones could not be assigned a naive or memory phenotype. Whether proliferating Tregs from siplizumab cultures actually had suppressive function was not functionally confirmed. The cumulative frequency of alloreactive sequences that could be traced back to unstimulated CD4+ memory T cells was significantly reduced by siplizumab.

Preparation of the library involved the immunoSEQ multiplex PCR assay. The deep sequencing platform assayed around 10^5 TCR templates per sample. Genomic DNA extracted from sorted T cells was the material used for TCRbeta CDR3 sequencing. Concerning the study's data processing: The R programming language was used for the clonal analysis of the TCRbeta CDR3 data. Alloreactive CD4+ and CD8+ clones were defined by comparing unstimulated samples with post-reaction CFSE-low samples. By matching sequences to the repertoires of sorted unstimulated Treg and non-Treg cells, each alloreactive CD4+ clone was assigned a regulatory or non-regulatory origin. Drawn from immuneACCESS, this table holds only the in-frame rearrangements with V and J called that TCRdb kept. Clones are partly lost; checked studies trace under half to an unresolved V gene and leave the rest unexplained. The V and J calls and clone size were taken over from that table, and D and trimming were inferred from the DNA. The sample table records some 100,000 clones; around nine tenths of these occur just once. The ten largest clonotypes hold more than 10% of the sample.

Concerning this clone: No cognate antigen has been identified for it. No base quality values were provided; no much bigger clone lies one nucleotide off.

Sorted unstimulated T cells, along with proliferating T cells recovered from mixed lymphocyte reactions, underwent TCRbeta CDR3 sequencing. Fresh whole blood from approximately ten HLA-typed healthy donors was used to isolate PBMCs. Unstimulated CD4+ non-regulatory T cells were FACS-sorted to map the origin of alloreactive clones. Sequencing input: non-Treg CD4+ T cells sorted from blood. Read against the paper, the sample's cell subset or site label means: FACS-sorted unstimulated CD4+ non-regulatory T cells. The clonotype comes from a human donor in good health.

The bases are TGTGCCACCAGCAGAATCACTAGCGGAGGGGGGGGAGAGACCCAGTACTTC. This gives the protein CATSRITSGGGGETQYF. The V and J genes are TRBV15 and TRBJ2-5; 8 bases in the junction line up with TRBD2. V lost 2 bases and J lost 4 bases, and the count of bases not matched to a germline gene is 12. Measured from the cysteine to the phenylalanine, the CDR3 is 17 residues long. Kept here is only the CDR3 DNA, which spans 51 bases and is read in frame from base 1. From the germline V gene (reference sequence), CDR1 is LNHNV and CDR2 is YYDKDF.